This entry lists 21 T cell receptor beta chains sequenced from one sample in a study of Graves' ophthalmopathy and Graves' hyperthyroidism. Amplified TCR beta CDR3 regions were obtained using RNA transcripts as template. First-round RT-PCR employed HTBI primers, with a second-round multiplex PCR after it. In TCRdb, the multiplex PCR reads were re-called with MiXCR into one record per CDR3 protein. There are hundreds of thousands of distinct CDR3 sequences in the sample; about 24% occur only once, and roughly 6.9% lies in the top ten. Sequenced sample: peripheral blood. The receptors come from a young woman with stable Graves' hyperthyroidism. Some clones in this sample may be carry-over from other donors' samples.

CDR3 bases: TGTGCCTGGACGATCCGACTCGATCAGGATGGTGGCTACACCTTC. This sequence encodes CAWTIRLDQDGGYTF. V and J are TRBV30 and TRBJ1-2, with no clear D. The CDR3 length is 15 residues. Germline V CDR1 and CDR2: GTSNPN, SVGIG (reference sequence). Trimming pared 4 bases from V and 7 bases from J, leaving 22 bases between.

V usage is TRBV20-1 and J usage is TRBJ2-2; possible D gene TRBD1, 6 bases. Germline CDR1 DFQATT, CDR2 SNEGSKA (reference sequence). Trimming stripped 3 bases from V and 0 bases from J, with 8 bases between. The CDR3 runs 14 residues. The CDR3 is CSASGTTNTGELFF. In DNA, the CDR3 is TGCAGTGCTAGCGGGACAACGAACACCGGGGAGCTGTTTTTT.

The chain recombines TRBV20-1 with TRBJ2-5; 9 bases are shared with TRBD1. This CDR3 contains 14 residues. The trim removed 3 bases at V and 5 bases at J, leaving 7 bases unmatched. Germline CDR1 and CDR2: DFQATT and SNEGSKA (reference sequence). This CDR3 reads CSASRDRVSETQYF. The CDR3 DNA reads TGCAGTGCTAGTAGGGACAGGGTGTCGGAGACCCAGTACTTC.

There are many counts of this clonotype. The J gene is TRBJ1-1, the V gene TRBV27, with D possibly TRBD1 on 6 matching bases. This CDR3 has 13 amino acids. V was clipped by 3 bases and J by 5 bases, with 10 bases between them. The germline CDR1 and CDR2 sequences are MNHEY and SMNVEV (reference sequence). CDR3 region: CASSFPGETEAFF. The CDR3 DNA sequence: TGTGCCAGCAGTTTTCCAGGGGAAACTGAAGCTTTCTTT.

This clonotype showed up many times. The CDR3 loop is CASSESGGVDYGYTF. CDR3 DNA: TGTGCCAGCAGTGAATCGGGGGGCGTAGACTATGGCTACACCTTC. The gene calls are TRBV25-1 and TRBJ1-2, with D possibly matching TRBD1 (6 bases). Germline CDR1 MGHDK, CDR2 SYGVNS. This CDR3 contains 15 residues. The germline V and J ends were trimmed by 1 base and 3 bases, with 12 bases remaining between them.

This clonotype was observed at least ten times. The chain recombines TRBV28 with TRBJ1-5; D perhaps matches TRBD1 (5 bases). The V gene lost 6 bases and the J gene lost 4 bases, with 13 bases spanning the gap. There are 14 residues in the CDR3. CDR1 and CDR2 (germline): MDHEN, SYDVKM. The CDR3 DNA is TGTGCCAGCAGACCCCTGGGACTGAATCAGCCCCAGCATTTT. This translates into CASRPLGLNQPQHF.

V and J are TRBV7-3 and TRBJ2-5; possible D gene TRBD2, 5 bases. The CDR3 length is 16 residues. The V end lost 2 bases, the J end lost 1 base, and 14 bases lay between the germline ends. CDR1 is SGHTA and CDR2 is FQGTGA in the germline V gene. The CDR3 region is CASSLGSGLGQETQYF. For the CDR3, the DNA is TGTGCCAGCAGCTTAGGCTCCGGACTGGGCCAAGAGACCCAGTACTTC.

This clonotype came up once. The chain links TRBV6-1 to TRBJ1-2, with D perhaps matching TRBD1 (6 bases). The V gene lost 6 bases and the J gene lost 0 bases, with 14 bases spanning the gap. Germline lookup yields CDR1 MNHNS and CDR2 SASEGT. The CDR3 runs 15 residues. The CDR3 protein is CASRATGTTNYGYTF. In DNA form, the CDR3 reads TGTGCCAGCAGAGCGACCGGGACAACTAACTATGGCTACACCTTC.

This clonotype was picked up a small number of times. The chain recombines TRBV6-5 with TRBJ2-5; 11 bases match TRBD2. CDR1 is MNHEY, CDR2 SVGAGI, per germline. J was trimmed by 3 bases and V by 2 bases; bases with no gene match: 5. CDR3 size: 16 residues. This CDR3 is CASSYTGLAVEETQYF. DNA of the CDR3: TGTGCCAGCAGTTACACGGGACTAGCGGTGGAAGAGACCCAGTACTTC.

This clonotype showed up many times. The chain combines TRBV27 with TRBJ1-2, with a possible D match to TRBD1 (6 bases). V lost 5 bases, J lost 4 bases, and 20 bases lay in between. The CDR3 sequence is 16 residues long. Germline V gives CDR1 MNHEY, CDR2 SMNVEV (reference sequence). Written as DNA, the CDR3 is TGTGCCAGCAGTAACAGGACAGCCTTGAGGGTCTATGGCTACACCTTC. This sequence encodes CASSNRTALRVYGYTF.

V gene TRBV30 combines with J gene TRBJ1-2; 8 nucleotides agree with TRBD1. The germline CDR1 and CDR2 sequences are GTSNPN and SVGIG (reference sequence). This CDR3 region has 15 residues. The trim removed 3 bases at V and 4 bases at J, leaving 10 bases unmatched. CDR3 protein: CAWRSPSGQGYGYTF. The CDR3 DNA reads TGTGCCTGGAGGAGCCCTTCCGGACAGGGCTATGGCTACACCTTC.

The CDR3 spells CASQSQGRTEAFF. The CDR3 DNA reads as TGTGCCAGCCAGAGTCAGGGGAGGACTGAAGCTTTCTTT. The chain is built from TRBV25-1 and TRBJ1-1; weak D call: TRBD1 (6 bases). Looked up from germline, CDR1 is MGHDK and CDR2 is SYGVNS. V was clipped by 8 bases and J by 5 bases, with 15 bases between them. The CDR3 is made up of 13 amino acids.

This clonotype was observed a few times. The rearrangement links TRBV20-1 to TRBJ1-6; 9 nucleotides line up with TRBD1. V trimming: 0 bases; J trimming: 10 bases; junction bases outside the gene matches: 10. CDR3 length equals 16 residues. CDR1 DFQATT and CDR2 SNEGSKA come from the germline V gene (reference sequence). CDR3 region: CSARDTDRGVQSPLHF. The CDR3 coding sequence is TGCAGTGCTAGAGATACGGACAGGGGAGTTCAATCACCCCTCCACTTT.

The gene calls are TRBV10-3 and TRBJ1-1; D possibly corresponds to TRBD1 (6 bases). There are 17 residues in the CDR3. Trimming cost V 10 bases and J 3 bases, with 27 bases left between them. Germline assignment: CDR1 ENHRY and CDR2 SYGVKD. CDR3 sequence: CATRGRGNRARDTEAFF. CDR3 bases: TGTGCCACCCGCGGGCGAGGTAACAGGGCTCGTGACACTGAAGCTTTCTTT.

CDR3 region: CASSRGLAAYGYTF. CDR3 sequence (DNA): TGTGCCAGCAGTCGTGGCTTGGCAGCTTATGGCTACACCTTC. This rearrangement joins TRBV6-1 to TRBJ1-2; D gene ambiguous. Trimming removed 5 bases from V and 5 bases from J, with 15 bases in between. The CDR3 contains 14 residues. CDR1 and CDR2 (germline): MNHNS, SASEGT.

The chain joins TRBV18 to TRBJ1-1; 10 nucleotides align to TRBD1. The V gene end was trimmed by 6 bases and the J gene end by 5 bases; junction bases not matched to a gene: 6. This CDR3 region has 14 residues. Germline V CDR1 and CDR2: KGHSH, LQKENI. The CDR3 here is CASSSGQGETEAFF. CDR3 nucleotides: TGTGCCAGCTCCTCCGGACAGGGGGAAACTGAAGCTTTCTTT.

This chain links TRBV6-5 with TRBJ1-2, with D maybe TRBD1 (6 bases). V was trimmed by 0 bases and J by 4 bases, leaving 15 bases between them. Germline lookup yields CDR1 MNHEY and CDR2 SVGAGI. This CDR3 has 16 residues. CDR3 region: CASSYSKAGAGYGYTF. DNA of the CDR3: TGTGCCAGCAGTTACTCGAAGGCAGGGGCTGGCTATGGCTACACCTTC.

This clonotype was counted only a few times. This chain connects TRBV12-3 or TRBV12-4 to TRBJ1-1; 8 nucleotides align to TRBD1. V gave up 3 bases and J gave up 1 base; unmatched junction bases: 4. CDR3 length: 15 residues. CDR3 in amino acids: CASSFGQGGNTEAFF. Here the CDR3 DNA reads TGTGCCAGCAGTTTCGGACAGGGAGGGAACACTGAAGCTTTCTTT.

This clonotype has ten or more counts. The CDR3 loop reads CATSAGGGAAKETQYF. CDR3 nucleotides: TGTGCCACCAGTGCCGGCGGGGGCGCCGCTAAAGAGACCCAGTACTTC. The chain has TRBV24-1 and TRBJ2-5; tentative D call: TRBD2 (7 bases). Looked up from germline, CDR1 is KGHDR and CDR2 is SFDVKD. This CDR3 spans 16 amino acids. V shed 5 bases and J shed 3 bases, with 18 bases lying between them.

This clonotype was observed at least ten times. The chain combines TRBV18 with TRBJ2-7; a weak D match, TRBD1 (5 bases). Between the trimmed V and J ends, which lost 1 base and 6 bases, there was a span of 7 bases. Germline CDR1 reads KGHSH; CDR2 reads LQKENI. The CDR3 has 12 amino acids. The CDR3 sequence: CASSPQGPEQYF. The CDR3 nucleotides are TGTGCCAGCTCACCACAGGGGCCCGAGCAGTACTTC.

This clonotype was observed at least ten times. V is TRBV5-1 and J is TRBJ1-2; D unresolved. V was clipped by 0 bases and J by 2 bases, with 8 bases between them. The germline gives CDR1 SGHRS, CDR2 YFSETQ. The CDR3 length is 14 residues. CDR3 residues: CASSLESNNYGYTF. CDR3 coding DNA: TGCGCCAGCAGCTTGGAGAGCAACAACTATGGCTACACCTTC.